A single sample gave rise to the 18 T cell receptor beta chains below, sequenced in a study of blood T cell repertoires in COVID-19. TCRdb keeps only in-frame clones here, not all; method: immunoSEQ multiplex PCR. This table has around 130,000 clones, approximately 85% appearing once. Input material: peripheral blood. The source of these receptors is a human donor in a cohort sampled during active COVID-19.

The chain is built from TRBV11-3 and TRBJ2-2; D perhaps matches TRBD2 (7 bases). V was pared by 8 bases and J by 6 bases, with 10 bases between. The CDR3 covers 12 residues. From germline, CDR1 is SGHNT and CDR2 YENEEA. DNA of the CDR3: TGTGCCAGCTCGGGGGGCCCCGGGGAGCTGTTTTTT. It encodes CASSGGPGELFF.

This chain links TRBV27 with TRBJ1-5, with 9 positions matching TRBD1. V was pared by 6 bases and J by 7 bases, with 7 bases of the junction left unmatched. Per germline, CDR1 MNHEY and CDR2 SMNVEV (reference sequence). The CDR3 is 14 residues long. CDR3 sequence: CASRTGGTGQPQHF. CDR3 sequence (DNA): TGTGCCAGCAGGACAGGGGGGACGGGACAGCCCCAGCATTTT.

This chain connects TRBV5-1 to TRBJ2-7; 13 nucleotides agree with TRBD2. The length of the CDR3 is 16 residues. V dropped 0 bases and J dropped 3; count of bases not matched to a gene: 3. The V gene's germline CDR1 is SGHRS and CDR2 YFSETQ. The DNA of the CDR3 is TGCGCCAGCAGCTTGGGGGGACTAGCGGGGATCTACGAGCAGTACTTC. It translates to CASSLGGLAGIYEQYF.

The rearrangement joins TRBV24-1 to TRBJ2-1, with TRBD1 matching 9 bases. The J segment lost 7 bases and the V segment lost 4 bases, leaving 7 bases of the junction unmatched. This CDR3 is 15 amino acids long. Per germline, CDR1 KGHDR and CDR2 SFDVKD. The CDR3 loop is CATSEAGTGRNEQFF. In DNA, the CDR3 is TGTGCCACCAGTGAGGCCGGGACAGGGAGGAATGAGCAGTTCTTC.

The chain employs TRBV9 and TRBJ1-6; 8 bases agree with TRBD1. Unmatched junction bases numbered 1, after V lost 2 bases and J lost 6 bases. This CDR3 region has 14 residues. CDR1 is SGDLS and CDR2 is YYNGEE in the germline V gene. CDR3 nucleotides: TGTGCCAGCAGCGTTGACAGGGGTAATTCACCCCTCCACTTT. This translates into CASSVDRGNSPLHF.

This rearrangement joins TRBV30 to TRBJ1-4, with D unresolved. Germline V lookup: CDR1 GTSNPN, CDR2 SVGIG (reference sequence). The CDR3 is made up of 14 amino acids. With 3 bases removed from V and 4 bases from J, the gap between germline ends came to 12 bases. The DNA of the CDR3 is TGTGCCTGGAGGCGGAACGCATTTAATGAAAAACTGTTTTTT. It encodes CAWRRNAFNEKLFF. The variable domain in full, completed from reference TRBV30 and TRBJ1-4, reads SQTIHQWPATLVQPVGSPLSLECTVEGTSNPNLYWYRQAAGRGLQLLFYSVGIGQISSEVPQNLSASRPQDRQFILSSKKLLLSDSGFYLCAWRRNAFNEKLFFGSGTQLSVL.

This clone has a single count. The chain couples TRBV7-2 to TRBJ2-6, with TRBD2 as a possible D gene (5 bases). The CDR3 has 15 residues. V shed 5 bases and J shed 2 bases, with 10 bases lying between them. Germline V gives CDR1 SGHTA, CDR2 FQGNSA. The CDR3 protein is CASSRVGAGANVLTF. Here the CDR3 DNA reads TGTGCCAGCAGCCGGGTCGGGGCTGGGGCCAACGTCCTGACTTTC.

J is TRBJ2-3 and V is TRBV5-4; 9 nucleotides match TRBD1. Germline CDR1 and CDR2: SGHNT and YYREEE (reference sequence). The CDR3 runs 15 residues. V was clipped by 4 bases and J by 3 bases; unmatched bases: 6. CDR3 sequence: CASSLDRGKTDTQYF. The CDR3 DNA is TGTGCCAGCAGCCTGGACAGGGGTAAGACAGATACGCAGTATTTT.

The chain uses TRBV10-3 and TRBJ1-2, with 8 bases lining up with TRBD1. The CDR3 spans 14 residues. The ends lost 2 bases at V and 4 bases at J; junction bases unmatched: 3. Germline V gene data show CDR1 as ENHRY and CDR2 as SYGVKD. As DNA, the CDR3 is TGTGCCATCAGTGAGACAGGGGGAGCCTATGGCTACACCTTC. Its translation is CAISETGGAYGYTF.

The chain is built from TRBV7-9 and TRBJ2-7; 9 nucleotides line up with TRBD2. After removal of 5 bases from V and 7 bases from J, the junction contained 9 bases not matched to a gene. Per germline, CDR1 SEHNR and CDR2 FQNEAQ (reference sequence). CDR3 length: 14 residues. The CDR3 loop reads CASSKLAGSFEQYF. DNA for the CDR3: TGTGCCAGCAGCAAGCTAGCGGGGTCCTTTGAGCAGTACTTC. Using reference TRBV7-9 and TRBJ2-7 for the parts outside the CDR3, the full variable domain is DTGVSQNPRHKITKRGQNVTFRCDPISEHNRLYWYRQTLGQGPEFLTYFQNEAQLEKSRLLSDRFSAERPKGSFSTLEIQRTEQGDSAMYLCASSKLAGSFEQYFGPGTRLTVT.

This clone was detected a few times. V and J are TRBV6-5 and TRBJ2-7, with 10 bases aligning to TRBD1. The CDR3 totals 15 residues. With 6 bases clipped from V and 5 bases from J, the junction kept 10 bases outside the gene matches. From germline, CDR1 is MNHEY and CDR2 SVGAGI. Here the CDR3 DNA reads TGTGCCAGCAGCCAAGCCGGGACAGGGGTCCACGAGCAGTACTTC. Protein: CASSQAGTGVHEQYF.

The V and J genes are TRBV29-1 and TRBJ2-7, with D maybe TRBD2 (5 bases). The V gene's germline CDR1 is SQVTM and CDR2 ANQGSEA. Deletions cut 0 bases from V and 3 bases from J, with 12 bases between. The CDR3 is made up of 14 amino acids. As DNA, the CDR3 is TGCAGCGTTGAAGATCGATCCGGGAACTACGAGCAGTACTTC. Residues: CSVEDRSGNYEQYF.

The rearrangement links TRBV2 to TRBJ1-1, with D uncertain. The CDR3 extends over 11 amino acids. The V and J ends lost 9 bases and 0 bases respectively, with 5 bases between them. Germline lookup yields CDR1 SNHLY and CDR2 FYNNEI. Written as DNA, the CDR3 is TGTGCCAGGCGGATGAACACTGAAGCTTTCTTT. Translated, it gives CARRMNTEAFF.

The rearrangement uses TRBV6-5 and TRBJ1-5, with 7 bases matching TRBD1. Trimming took 5 bases from V and 6 from J; bases not matched to a gene: 4. CDR3 length: 13 amino acids. Germline loops: CDR1 MNHEY, CDR2 SVGAGI. In DNA form, the CDR3 reads TGTGCCAGCAGTCCCCAGGGGGGTCAGCCCCAGCATTTT. Its translation: CASSPQGGQPQHF.

The chain carries TRBV2 and TRBJ1-2; the D gene is possibly TRBD1 (5 bases). The CDR3 length is 10 residues. From germline, CDR1 is SNHLY and CDR2 FYNNEI. Trimming cost V 6 bases and J 9 bases, with 8 bases left between them. CDR3 sequence: CASRRQRYTF. The DNA of the CDR3 is TGTGCCAGCAGAAGACAGCGCTACACCTTC.

The chain carries TRBV27 and TRBJ1-4, with 7 positions matching TRBD1. Germline V CDR1 and CDR2: MNHEY, SMNVEV (reference sequence). The V and J ends lost 3 bases and 2 bases, in that order; junction bases with no gene match: 3. The length of the CDR3 is 15 residues. The CDR3 DNA sequence: TGTGCCAGCAGTTTTACAGGGGTGACTAATGAAAAACTGTTTTTT. Protein sequence: CASSFTGVTNEKLFF. The full variable domain, rest sourced from reference TRBV27 and TRBJ1-4, is EAQVTQNPRYLITVTGKKLTVTCSQNMNHEYMSWYRQDPGLGLRQIYYSMNVEVTDKGDVPEGYKVSRKEKRNFPLILESPSPNQTSLYFCASSFTGVTNEKLFFGSGTQLSVL.

The chain employs TRBV10-2 and TRBJ1-3; D is undetermined. V was trimmed by 0 bases and J by 1 base, leaving 7 bases between them. The CDR3 is 15 amino acids. Germline assignment: CDR1 WSHSY and CDR2 SAAADI. CDR3 DNA: TGCGCCAGCAGTGAGTCGGGCAGGTCTGGAAACACCATATATTTT. Translating it yields CASSESGRSGNTIYF.

The chain has TRBV19 and TRBJ2-2, with D perhaps matching TRBD1 (6 bases). CDR1 and CDR2 from the germline V gene are LNHDA and SQIVND (reference sequence). The CDR3 totals 15 residues. V was pared by 4 bases and J by 8 bases, with 17 bases between. Written as DNA, the CDR3 is TGTGCCAGTAGTACCCAGGGACAAGTGATGGGGGAGCTGTTTTTT. Amino acid sequence: CASSTQGQVMGELFF.